In its sample, the clone carrying this T cell receptor beta chain was seen a few times. The CDR3 sequence is 12 residues long. V was cut by 8 bases and J by 5 bases, with 12 bases left in between. The source of the sample is a study of T cells in Graves' hyperthyroidism and ophthalmopathy. RNA transcripts were the template for amplifying TCR beta CDR3 regions. HTBI primers were used for first-round RT-PCR of the TCR CDR3. TCRdb reanalysed the multiplex PCR reads using MiXCR and keeps one entry per CDR3 protein. Among more than 150,000 distinct CDR3 sequences, 15% to 20% were seen once, and the ten largest hold around 29%.

The chain couples TRBV12-3 or TRBV12-4 to TRBJ2-5; tentative D call: TRBD1 (5 bases). The sample consisted of blood. The receptor's source is a woman aged 45-59 years with Graves' hyperthyroidism. CDR3 region: CASSGLGETQYF. DNA of the CDR3: TGTGCCAGCTCAGGGCTCGGGGAGACCCAGTACTTC.